This T cell receptor beta chain stems from a study of OX40 agonist ivuxolimab in advanced cancers. About the study as a whole: Ivuxolimab, which targeted the costimulatory receptor OX40 (CD134), was an agonistic, fully human IgG2 monoclonal antibody. Patients were allowed to have had prior anti-PD-1, anti-PD-L1 or anti-CTLA-4 therapy, and more than 35% of the dose-escalation patients had been treated with checkpoint inhibitors. Of the approximately 50 dose-escalation patients, hepatocellular carcinoma was present in around 20, melanoma in around 15, renal cell carcinoma in 9 and head and neck cancer in 9. Peripheral TCRbeta sequencing was intended to test whether TCR sequence diversity was altered and clonal T-cell expansion was caused by ivuxolimab. A male proportion of about 79% and a mean age of 60 years, ranging from 23 to 79, were recorded for the dose-escalation cohort. Partial responses occurred in three dose-escalation patients: two with cutaneous melanoma and one with hepatocellular carcinoma. Intravenous ivuxolimab was administered to patients every 2 weeks at six dose levels: 0.01, 0.1, 0.3, 1.5, 3 and 10 mg/kg. The paper describes the monotherapy dose-escalation part (N ≈ 50 patients) of the phase I trial of ivuxolimab.

General conclusions and limits of the study: The antigen specificity of the peripheral T cells that underwent clonal expansion was not determined. In the 0.1-3.0 mg/kg groups, partial responders were among the patients with the lowest normalized peripheral clonal expansion, particularly in CD8+ T cells. Low levels of normalized T-cell clonal expansion were also shown by some nonresponding patients. Clonal expansion of both CD4+ and CD8+ blood T cells was observed from baseline to week 6 at doses 0.1 to 3.0 mg/kg. After ivuxolimab, expanded clones were on average more numerous among CD8+ T cells than among CD4+ T cells.

This clone was counted between two and nine times. Which antigen it targets is not known. There are no base qualities to consult, and no much larger clone falls within one base. To sequence the TCRbeta CDR3 region, genomic DNA was isolated from the sorted cells. The immunoSEQ Assay was used for sequencing of TCRbeta CDR3 regions. TCRdb holds this immuneACCESS table with in-frame rearrangements only. Some clones are missing; in checked studies, unresolved V genes explain under half, and the rest has no known cause. For this sample the table gives tens of thousands of clones, of which roughly nine tenths were detected only once. 2% to 3% of the sample is taken by the ten largest. The trial excluded patients who had a history of autoimmune disease or who were on systemic immunosuppression. Peripheral blood for TCR sequencing was collected from all dose cohorts at baseline, on cycle 4 day 1, and on cycle 7 day 1. Samples were obtained from an open-label, multicenter, first-in-human phase I dose-escalation trial of ivuxolimab. Adults with locally advanced or metastatic head and neck squamous cell, hepatocellular, melanoma or renal cell carcinoma were enrolled in the trial. Before TCR sequencing, CD4+ T cells and CD8+ T cells were sorted from peripheral blood as separate populations.

The sequence was collected from an adult with an advanced solid tumor such as melanoma, head and neck, liver or kidney cancer. The sequencing here drew on CD4+ or CD8+ T cells sorted from blood, taken in a trial of the OX40 agonist ivuxolimab.

This receptor has the CDR3 CASSPTGIGELFF. The DNA sequence reads TGTGCCAGCAGCCCTACAGGGATCGGGGAGCTGTTTTTT. Rearrangement joined TRBV7-2 to TRBJ2-2; TRBD1 is a possible D gene, resting on 6 matching bases. As encoded in the germline V gene, CDR1 is SGHTA while CDR2 is FQGNSA. V is reduced by 5 bases and J by 7 bases, leaving a spacing of 11 bases between them. The CDR3, from cysteine to phenylalanine, totals 13 residues. The CDR3 DNA has 39 bases and is translated from base 1.